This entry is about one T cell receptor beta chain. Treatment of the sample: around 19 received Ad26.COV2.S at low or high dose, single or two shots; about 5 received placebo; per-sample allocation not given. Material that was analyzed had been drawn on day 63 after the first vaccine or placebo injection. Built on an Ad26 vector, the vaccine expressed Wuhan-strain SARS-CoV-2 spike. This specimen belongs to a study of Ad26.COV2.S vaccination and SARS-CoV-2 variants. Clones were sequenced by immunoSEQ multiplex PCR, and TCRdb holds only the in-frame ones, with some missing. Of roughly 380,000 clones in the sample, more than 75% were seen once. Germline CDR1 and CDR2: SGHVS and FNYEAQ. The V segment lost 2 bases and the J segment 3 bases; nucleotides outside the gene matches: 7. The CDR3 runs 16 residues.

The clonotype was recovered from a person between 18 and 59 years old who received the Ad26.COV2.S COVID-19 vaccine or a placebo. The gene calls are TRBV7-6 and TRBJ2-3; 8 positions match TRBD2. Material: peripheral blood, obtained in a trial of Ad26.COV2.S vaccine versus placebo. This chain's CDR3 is CASSLPGRGGTDTQYF. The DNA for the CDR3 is TGTGCCAGCAGCTTACCCGGGAGGGGGGGGACAGATACGCAGTATTTT.